This note documents a single T cell receptor (beta chain) sequence. The data belong to a study of blood T cell repertoires in COVID-19. Study context: Acute-phase and convalescent COVID-19 samples originated in the United States, Italy and Spain. Sample material is recorded as cDNA or gDNA derived from T cells, B-cell-depleted T cells, or PBMCs.

The CDR3 runs to 14 residues. Per the study methods: Amplification of reference gene primers provided the estimated nucleated cell counts. Only in-frame clones appear in the TCRdb table, and some are missing; sequencing was by immunoSEQ multiplex PCR. That table gives V, J and clone size, and the DNA gave D and trimming. This sample has 95,000 to 100,000 clones; approximately 81% occur once, and the top ten carry more than 1.5%. This receptor was taken from a woman aged 70-85 years with active or convalescent COVID-19. The sample consisted of peripheral blood. The chain employs TRBV21-1 and TRBJ1-5; the table's D call of TRBD1 was not tested on the DNA. TRBV21-1 is recorded as a pseudogene. The CDR3, as DNA: TGTGCCAGCAGTAAGAGGACAGGGAATCAGCCCCAGCATTTT. Encoded protein: CASSKRTGNQPQHF.